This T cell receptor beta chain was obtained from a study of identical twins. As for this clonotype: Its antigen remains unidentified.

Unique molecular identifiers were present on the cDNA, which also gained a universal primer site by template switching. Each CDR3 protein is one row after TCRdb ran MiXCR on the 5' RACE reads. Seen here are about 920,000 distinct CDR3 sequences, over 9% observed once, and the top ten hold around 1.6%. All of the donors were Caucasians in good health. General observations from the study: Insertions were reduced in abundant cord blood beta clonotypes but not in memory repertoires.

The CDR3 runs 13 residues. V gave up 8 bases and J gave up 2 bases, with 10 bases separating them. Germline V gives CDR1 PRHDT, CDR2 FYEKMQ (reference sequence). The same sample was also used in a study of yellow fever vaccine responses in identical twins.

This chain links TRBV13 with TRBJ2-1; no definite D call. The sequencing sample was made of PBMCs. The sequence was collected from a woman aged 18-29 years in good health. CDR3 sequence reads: CASLSDTYNEQFF. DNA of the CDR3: TGTGCCAGCCTCAGTGACACCTACAATGAGCAGTTCTTC.